This T cell receptor (beta chain) was captured by sequencing in a study of CD8+ T cells in alopecia areata listed by TCRdb under 2018. Study-level background: The treated patients, all with moderate-to-severe alopecia areata, were enrolled in an open-label pilot trial of oral tofacitinib given at 5 to 10 mg twice daily. In humans, TCRbeta sequencing was performed on scalp tissue and on sorted CD4+ and CD8+ peripheral blood T cells from healthy controls and from patients with patchy or totalis/universalis alopecia areata. Tofacitinib was given for 6 to 18 months, followed by 6 months of follow-up off drug to assess delayed response and recurrence. The study used high-throughput TCRbeta sequencing to examine T cell clonal expansion in alopecia areata, in both the C3H/HeJ mouse model and human patients. Clonality in the scalp was compared among normal scalp (n=4), patchy alopecia areata scalp (n=8), and alopecia totalis/universalis scalp (n=8). Tofacitinib-treated patients had biopsies at baseline and at 4 and 24 weeks of treatment, with a later scalp biopsy in several patients. TCRbeta CDR3 regions were amplified by immunoSEQ multiplex PCR using 35 Vbeta forward and 13 Jbeta reverse primers. RNA was extracted with the PAXgene miRNA kit for fixed scalp, the miRNeasy kit for PBMCs, and the RNeasy kit for mouse skin.

Per the publication, the time point label means: baseline before oral tofacitinib. Lesional scalp punch biopsies and peripheral blood were collected from alopecia areata patients. PBMCs were isolated by density centrifugation and stained for CD3, CD4 and CD8, after which CD4+ and CD8+ T cells were sorted on a FACSAria. The CDR3 has 17 amino acids, counting the end cysteine and phenylalanine. Only CDR3 DNA is held: 51 bases, read in frame from base 1. The germline V gene (reference sequence) gives CDR1 as LNHNV and CDR2 as YYDKDF. V is reduced by 5 bases and J by 6 bases, leaving a spacing of 24 bases between them. Comment on this clone: Its antigen is not yet known. No clone much larger than this one lies a single base away; base qualities are absent.

Libraries were built with the immunoSEQ multiplex PCR assay. For TCR sequencing, RNA was extracted from every sample and reverse transcribed into cDNA to serve as template. First-strand cDNA was synthesized using SuperScript III with a 2:1 mix of oligo-dT and random hexamers. A synthetic immune receptor repertoire was used to measure amplification bias, and any remaining bias was corrected computationally. Processing in the source paper ran as follows. Raw reads were preprocessed to remove errors, and CDR3 was defined according to IMGT conventions as the region from the conserved cysteine to phenylalanine. To get clonality, Shannon entropy was normalized by log2 of the number of productive unique TCRs and the result was subtracted from 1. Whether each scalp clone was CD4 or CD8 was inferred by checking scalp TCRbeta sequences against the CD4 and CD8 repertoires from sorted blood. TCRdb holds this immuneACCESS table with in-frame rearrangements only. Some clones are missing; in checked studies, unresolved V genes explain under half, and the rest has no known cause. That table gives V, J and clone size, and the DNA gave D and trimming. The sample yields some 170,000 clones; around three fifths were counted once. 14% to 15% of the sample rests with the top ten.

Broader findings and caveats from the paper: Unlike mouse skin, where gammadelta T cells dominate, normal human skin contains resident alphabeta T cells that get sequenced too, which complicates analysis of the scalp TCR repertoire. Compared with normal scalp, lesional scalp had higher clonality and more expanded CD8+ clones, particularly in alopecia totalis/universalis, a pattern that suggests antigenic drive. Compared with mice, TCR sequences shared between patients were less clear, possibly partly because of HLA diversity across the patient population.

The V and J genes are TRBV15 and TRBJ2-3, with TRBD2 perhaps the D gene, on 6 matching bases. The TCR originated in a human donor with alopecia areata. Sequenced here: CD4+ T cells sorted from blood, sampled at week 0. The nucleotide sequence is given as TGTGCCACCAGCGTTGGTCGTTTAGGAGCGGGTATGGATACGCAGTATTTT. It encodes CATSVGRLGAGMDTQYF.